Sequencing of this T cell receptor beta chain was carried out in a study of blood T cell repertoires in COVID-19. In the study overall: COVID-19 samples, acute and convalescent, were from the United States, Italy and Spain. PBMCs, B-cell-depleted T cells, or T cells provided the cDNA or gDNA that made up the material.

One Seattle source followed patients from active infection through their disease course. Sequencing was performed with immunoSEQ multiplex PCR; in TCRdb, only in-frame clones are kept and a portion is missing. The sample lists roughly 350,000 clones, about nine tenths seen once, with approximately 7.4% in the top ten. Sample: peripheral blood. The receptor comes from an older woman with COVID-19, enrolled during active disease.

CDR3 in DNA: TGCGCCAGCAGCGCAGAGACAGGGGGTGGCAATTCACCCCTCCACTTT. Residues: CASSAETGGGNSPLHF. The chain combines TRBV5-1 with TRBJ1-6, with 9 bases matching TRBD1. Germline V gene data show CDR1 as SGHRS and CDR2 as YFSETQ. Trimming removed 4 bases from V and 7 bases from J; junction bases left unmatched: 9. This CDR3 contains 16 residues.